The 23 T cell receptor beta chains below all came from one sample that was sequenced in a study of glioma-infiltrating T cells. TCR alpha and beta CDR3 regions were amplified from RNA using iRepertoire nested multiplex PCR. TCRdb re-called the multiplex PCR reads through MiXCR, storing one row per CDR3 protein. This table holds 300,000 to 450,000 distinct CDR3 sequences, 41% found once. Sequencing input: glioma tissue, nonneoplastic brain tissue, or PBMCs (not recorded which). These receptors were collected from a human donor with low-grade glioma or glioblastoma, undergoing nonglioma brain surgery, or in good health (not recorded which).

This clonotype has at least ten counts. The chain joins TRBV18 to TRBJ2-7, with TRBD2 identical over 9 bases. Looked up from germline, CDR1 is KGHSH and CDR2 is LQKENI. V dropped 0 bases and J dropped 3; count of bases not matched to a gene: 6. The CDR3 runs to 16 residues. The CDR3 sequence: CASSPPLLAGIYEQYF. CDR3 in DNA: TGTGCCAGCTCACCACCACTTCTAGCGGGGATCTACGAGCAGTACTTC.

This clonotype was counted ten times or more. The rearrangement links TRBV15 to TRBJ1-6; possibly TRBD1 for D (6 bases). CDR3 length: 13 amino acids. V was trimmed by 4 bases and J by 16 bases, leaving 17 bases between them. CDR1 and CDR2 (germline): LNHNV, YYDKDF (reference sequence). CDR3 protein: CATSTGQRSRLHF. The DNA of the CDR3 is TGTGCCACCAGCACCGGACAGCGTTCAAGACTCCACTTT.

This clonotype was observed a few times. The chain is built from TRBV19 and TRBJ2-1; D is undetermined. Germline loops: CDR1 LNHDA, CDR2 SQIVND (reference sequence). Deletions cut 3 bases from V and 4 bases from J, with 13 bases between. The CDR3 is 15 amino acids. CDR3 DNA: TGTGCCAGTAGTATTTCGGGTGAAGGGTACAATGAGCAGTTCTTC. Translating it yields CASSISGEGYNEQFF.

A remark on this clonotype: This sequence may be a read error, since a much larger clone differs from it by one base. The chain uses TRBV27 and TRBJ1-5, with a possible D match to TRBD1 (6 bases). V shed 4 bases and J shed 14 bases, with 15 bases lying between them. The germline gives CDR1 MNHEY, CDR2 SMNVEV (reference sequence). The CDR3 loop spans 12 amino acids. The CDR3 loop is CASSSRDISKHF. Written as DNA, the CDR3 is TGTGCCAGCAGTTCCCGGGACATTTCCAAGCATTTT.

A note on this clonotype: This may be a read error: a much more frequent sequence differs by one nucleotide. This rearrangement joins TRBV20-1 to TRBJ1-6, with TRBD1 matching 9 bases. The CDR3 is 14 residues long. After removal of 7 bases from V and 6 bases from J, the junction contained 7 bases not matched to a gene. Germline V gene data show CDR1 as DFQATT and CDR2 as SNEGSKA (reference sequence). The CDR3 DNA sequence: TGCAGTGGAAAGGACAGGGGATGTAATTCACCCCTCCACTTT. Translated, it gives CSGKDRGCNSPLHF.

This chain connects TRBV4-3 to TRBJ1-1, with a weak D call TRBD1 (6 bases). The CDR3 extends over 13 amino acids. Deletions cut 1 base from V and 7 bases from J, with 10 bases between. Germline assignment: CDR1 LGHNA and CDR2 YSLEER. CDR3 amino acids: CASSQVGQREAFF. The CDR3 DNA reads as TGCGCCAGCAGCCAAGTCGGACAGCGTGAAGCTTTCTTT.

Remarks on this clonotype: Since a much larger clone is just one base distant, this may be a read error. V and J are TRBV7-2 and TRBJ1-2; TRBD1 matches 7 bases. Trimming cost V 5 bases and J 4 bases; bases outside gene matches: 4. The length of the CDR3 is 13 residues. CDR1 is SGHTA and CDR2 is FQGNSA in the germline V gene. The CDR3 coding sequence is TGTGCCAGCAGCGTCCGGGACAGCTATGGCTACACCTTC. Encoded protein: CASSVRDSYGYTF.

The chain combines TRBV7-9 with TRBJ2-3; 8 bases align to TRBD1. Germline V gene data show CDR1 as SEHNR and CDR2 as FQNEAQ (reference sequence). V dropped 0 bases and J dropped 5; count of bases not matched to a gene: 7. CDR3 size: 16 residues. The CDR3 spells CASSLAAGTGKDTQYF. CDR3 sequence (DNA): TGTGCCAGCAGCTTAGCAGCCGGGACAGGCAAAGATACGCAGTATTTT.

The V gene is TRBV5-4, the J gene TRBJ1-5, with D unresolved. The CDR3 consists of 13 residues. In germline, CDR1 is SGHNT, CDR2 YYREEE (reference sequence). The V gene lost 0 bases and the J gene lost 3 bases, with 4 bases spanning the gap. This CDR3 is CASSLDYNQPQHF. The CDR3 nucleotides are TGTGCCAGCAGCTTGGACTACAATCAGCCCCAGCATTTT.

The V and J genes are TRBV27 and TRBJ2-5, with 7 bases aligning to TRBD1. The J segment lost 5 bases and the V segment lost 3 bases, leaving 9 bases of the junction unmatched. The length of the CDR3 is 15 residues. Germline V gives CDR1 MNHEY, CDR2 SMNVEV (reference sequence). As DNA, the CDR3 is TGTGCCAGCAGTTTTATAAGACAGGGTTTGGAGACCCAGTACTTC. Amino acid sequence: CASSFIRQGLETQYF.

Concerning this clonotype: One end of the junction is discordant with germline, which a read error may explain. The chain employs TRBV4-3 and TRBJ1-2; no clear D gene. Germline-derived CDR1 and CDR2 are LGHNA and YSLEER. The CDR3 loop spans 16 amino acids. The CDR3 spells CASSQGGVGHHYGYSF. The CDR3 DNA follows: TGCGCCAGCAGCCAAGGGGGAGTGGGCCACCACTATGGCTACAGCTTC.

The V call is TRBV10-3, the J call TRBJ2-7; 7 bases are shared with TRBD2. The germline V gene has CDR1 ENHRY and CDR2 SYGVKD. V was pared by 5 bases and J by 0 bases, with 4 bases of the junction left unmatched. The CDR3 sequence is 14 residues long. The CDR3 DNA is TGTGCCATCAGTATGGGCGGGAGCTCCTACGAGCAGTACTTC. Translation gives CAISMGGSSYEQYF.

Notes on this clonotype: A much larger clone differs by one base, so this may be a read error. The CDR3 does not close with the conserved phenylalanine or tryptophan, likely indicating a read error. The gene calls are TRBV28 and TRBJ2-7; TRBD1 is a possible D gene (5 bases). The CDR3 sequence is 13 residues long. The V gene's germline CDR1 is MDHEN and CDR2 SYDVKM. The V and J ends lost 4 bases and 3 bases respectively, with 10 bases between them. CDR3 nucleotide sequence: TGTGCCAGCAGTTCGGACACTGGCTACGAGCAGTACTCC. It is translated as CASSSDTGYEQYS.

CDR3 residues: CASSLVRGSQGQFF. The CDR3, as DNA: TGTGCCAGCAGCTTAGTTAGGGGCAGCCAGGGGCAGTTCTTC. The chain joins TRBV11-1 to TRBJ2-1; D perhaps matches TRBD1 (5 bases). CDR3 length: 14 residues. Germline V gene data show CDR1 as SGHAT and CDR2 as FQDESV (reference sequence). With 1 base removed from V and 12 bases from J, the gap between germline ends came to 16 bases.

With respect to this clonotype: The junction and the germline gene differ at one end; a read error may be behind it. The V gene is TRBV2, the J gene TRBJ1-1; a weak D match, TRBD1 (5 bases). Germline CDR1 and CDR2: SNHLY and FYNNEI. CDR3 length equals 13 residues. In DNA form, the CDR3 reads TGTGCCACCCGGGGGGAGGTGAACACTGAAGCTCTCTTT. Its translation: CATRGEVNTEALF. Full variable domain (missing parts from reference TRBV2 and TRBJ1-1): EPEVTQTPSHQVTQMGQEVILRCVPISNHLYFYWYRQILGQKVEFLVSFYNNEISEKSEIFDDQFSVERPDGSNFTLKIRSTKLEDSAMYFCATRGEVNTEALFGQGTRLTVV.

Details on this clonotype: As the CDR3 is not closed by the conserved phenylalanine or tryptophan, this likely results from a read error. The CDR3 loop is CASKVEGASDQPQHS. CDR3 in DNA: TGTGCCAGCAAAGTGGAAGGGGCTTCGGATCAGCCCCAGCATTCT. The V gene is TRBV28, the J gene TRBJ1-5, with D tentatively TRBD1 (5 bases). The CDR3 has 15 amino acids. Trimming left V 7 bases short and J 5 bases short, with 18 bases between. CDR1 is MDHEN and CDR2 is SYDVKM in the germline V gene.

This clonotype was seen more than once but under ten times. This chain uses TRBV7-3 with TRBJ2-1; maybe TRBD2 (6 bases). The ends were cut back, 6 bases at V and 1 base at J, with 16 bases in the middle. Germline values: CDR1 SGHTA, CDR2 FQGTGA. The CDR3 length is 16 residues. The chain's CDR3 is CASSPIADPSYNEQFF. The DNA of the CDR3 is TGTGCCAGCAGTCCCATAGCGGACCCTTCCTACAATGAGCAGTTCTTC. The variable domain in full, completed from reference TRBV7-3 and TRBJ2-1, reads GAGVSQTPSNKVTEKGKYVELRCDPISGHTALYWYRQSLGQGPEFLIYFQGTGAADDSGLPNDRFFAVRPEGSVSTLKIQRTERGDSAVYLCASSPIADPSYNEQFFGPGTRLTVL.

The chain links TRBV3-1 to TRBJ1-2; D ambiguous. The CDR3 sequence is 13 residues long. V shed 4 bases and J shed 6 bases, with 12 bases lying between them. Germline values: CDR1 LGHDT, CDR2 YNNKEL (reference sequence). CDR3 protein: CASSRARRDGYTF. The CDR3 DNA is TGTGCCAGCAGCCGAGCCCGCCGAGATGGCTACACCTTC.

This clonotype was seen repeatedly, ten times or more. The chain has TRBV28 and TRBJ2-7, with TRBD1 matching 10 bases. CDR3 length: 16 residues. The germline V gene has CDR1 MDHEN and CDR2 SYDVKM. V shed 8 bases, J shed 0 bases, and the junction held 10 bases outside the gene matches. The CDR3 DNA is TGTGCCAGCGGGTTTAGGGACAGGGGCATCTCCTACGAGCAGTACTTC. Residues: CASGFRDRGISYEQYF. The full variable domain, completed using reference TRBV28 and TRBJ2-7, is DVKVTQSSRYLVKRTGEKVFLECVQDMDHENMFWYRQDPGLGLRLIYFSYDVKMKEKGDIPEGYSVSREKKERFSLILESASTNQTSMYLCASGFRDRGISYEQYFGPGTRLTVT.

In regard to this clonotype: This sequence may be a read error, since a much larger clone differs from it by one base. V gene TRBV6-1 combines with J gene TRBJ2-7; TRBD1 is a possible D gene (5 bases). Germline values: CDR1 MNHNS, CDR2 SASEGT. The CDR3 has 14 amino acids. Trimming left V 5 bases short and J 4 bases short, with 15 bases between. The CDR3 bases are TGTGCCAGCAGTCCAGGGTTTATCGCATACGAGCAGTACTTC. It yields the protein CASSPGFIAYEQYF.

The sample holds many counts of this clonotype. The gene calls are TRBV27 and TRBJ1-2; D might be TRBD1 (6 bases). V dropped 4 bases and J dropped 2 bases, with 14 bases sitting between them. The CDR3 runs to 15 residues. Germline lookup yields CDR1 MNHEY and CDR2 SMNVEV (reference sequence). CDR3 bases: TGTGCCAGCAGTTCCAAAGGGACACCAAACTATGGCTACACCTTC. Encoded protein: CASSSKGTPNYGYTF.

The chain links TRBV4-1 to TRBJ2-7; D not certain. The germline V and J ends were trimmed by 2 bases and 3 bases, with 17 bases remaining between them. The CDR3 contains 16 residues. Looked up from germline, CDR1 is MGHRA and CDR2 is YSYEKL. The CDR3 DNA reads as TGCGCCAGCAGCCAAACACAGAACACTCTAAACTACGAGCAGTACTTC. Its translation is CASSQTQNTLNYEQYF.

Remarks on this clonotype: A much larger clone is a single base away; this may be a read error. The chain recombines TRBV4-3 with TRBJ1-2; tentative D call: TRBD1 (5 bases). The CDR3 sequence is 16 residues long. CDR1 is LGHNA, CDR2 YSLEER, per germline. The CDR3 reads CARSQGPETGHYGYTF. The CDR3 DNA is TGCGCCAGAAGCCAAGGGCCCGAAACAGGACACTATGGCTACACCTTC.